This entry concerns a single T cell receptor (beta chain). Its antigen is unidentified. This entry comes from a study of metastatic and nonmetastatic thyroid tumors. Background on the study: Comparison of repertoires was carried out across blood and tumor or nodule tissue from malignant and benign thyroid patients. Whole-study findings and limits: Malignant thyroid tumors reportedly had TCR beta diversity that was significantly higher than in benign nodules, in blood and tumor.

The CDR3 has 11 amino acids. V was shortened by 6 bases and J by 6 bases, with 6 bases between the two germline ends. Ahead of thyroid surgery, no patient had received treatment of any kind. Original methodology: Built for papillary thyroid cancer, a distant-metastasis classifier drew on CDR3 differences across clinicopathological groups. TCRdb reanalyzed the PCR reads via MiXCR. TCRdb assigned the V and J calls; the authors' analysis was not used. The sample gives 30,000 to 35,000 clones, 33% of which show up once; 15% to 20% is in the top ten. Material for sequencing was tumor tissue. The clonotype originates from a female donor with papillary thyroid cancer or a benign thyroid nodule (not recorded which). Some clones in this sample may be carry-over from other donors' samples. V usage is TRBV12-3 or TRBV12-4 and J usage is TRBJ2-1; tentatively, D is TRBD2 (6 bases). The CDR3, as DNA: TGTGCCAGCAGACTAGCCAATGAGCAGTTCTTC. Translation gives CASRLANEQFF.